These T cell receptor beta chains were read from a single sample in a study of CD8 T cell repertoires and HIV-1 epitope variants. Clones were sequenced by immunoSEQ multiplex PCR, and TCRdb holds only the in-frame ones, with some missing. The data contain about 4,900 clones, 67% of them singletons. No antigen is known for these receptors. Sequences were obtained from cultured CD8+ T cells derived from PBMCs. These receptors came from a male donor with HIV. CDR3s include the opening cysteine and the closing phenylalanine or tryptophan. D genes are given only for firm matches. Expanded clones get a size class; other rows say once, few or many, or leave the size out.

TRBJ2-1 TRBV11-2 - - TGTGCCAGCAGCTTAGACGGTGCCAGTGAGCAGTTCTTC CASSLDGASEQFF
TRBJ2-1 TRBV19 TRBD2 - TGTGCCAGTAGTATGACTAGCTCTTCCTACAATGAGCAGTTCTTC CASSMTSSSYNEQFF
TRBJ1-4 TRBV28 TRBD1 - TGTGCCAGCAGTTTAAGGGAGACAGGGTGGGAGAATGAAAAACTGTTTTTT CASSLRETGWENEKLFF
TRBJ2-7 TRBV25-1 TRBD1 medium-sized TGTGCCAGCAGTAGTGACCGATGGGACAGGGAAACCTACGAGCAGTACTTC CASSSDRWDRETYEQYF
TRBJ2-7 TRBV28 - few TGTGCCAGCAGTCTCAGACAGGCCTCCTACGAGCAGTACTTC CASSLRQASYEQYF
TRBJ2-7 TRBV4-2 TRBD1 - TGTGCCAGCAGCCAAGACGGGGACAGGGGGATCAACGAGCAGTACTTC CASSQDGDRGINEQYF
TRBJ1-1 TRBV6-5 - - TGTGCCAGCAGTCCGACAGAGATGAACACTGAAGCTTTCTTT CASSPTEMNTEAFF
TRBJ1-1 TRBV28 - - TGTGCCAGCAGTTCCGGACAGCTGAACACTGAAGCTTTCTTT CASSSGQLNTEAFF
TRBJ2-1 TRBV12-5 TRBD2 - TGTGCTAGTGGGGGCGGGAGGGACTATGAGCAGTTCTTC CASGGGRDYEQFF
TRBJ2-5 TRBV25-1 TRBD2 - TGTGCCAGCAGGACGCTACTAGCGGAACAAGAGACCCAGTACTTC CASRTLLAEQETQYF
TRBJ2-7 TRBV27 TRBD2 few TGTGCCAGCAGTTCCCCGACTAGCGGGAGGTTCTACGAGCAGTACTTC CASSSPTSGRFYEQYF
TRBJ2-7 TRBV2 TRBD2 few TGTGCCAGCATCCGGGGCAGCGGGAGCCTTCACGAGCAGTACTTC CASIRGSGSLHEQYF
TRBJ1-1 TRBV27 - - TGTGCCAGCAGTTTATCCACAGCACTCGGTTCGGCTGAAGCTTTCTTT CASSLSTALGSAEAFF
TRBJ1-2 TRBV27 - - TGTGCCAGCAGTTTAAGGGGAAACTATGGCTACACCTTC CASSLRGNYGYTF
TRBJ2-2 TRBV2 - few TGTGCCAGCAGTGACAGGGGGAACACCGGGGAGCTGTTTTTT CASSDRGNTGELFF
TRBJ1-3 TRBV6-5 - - TGTGCCAGCAGTTACGGGGTGGGAGGTGGAAACACCATATATTTT CASSYGVGGGNTIYF
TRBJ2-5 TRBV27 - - TGTGCCAGCAGTCTCCAGTCGGGCCCCTCCAAAGAGACCCAGTACTTC CASSLQSGPSKETQYF
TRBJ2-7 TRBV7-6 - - TGTGCCAGCAGCTTAGGAGGGTTGGGGTCCAGCGGGCCGGCCTACGAGCAGTACTTC CASSLGGLGSSGPAYEQYF
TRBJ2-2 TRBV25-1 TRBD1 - TGTGCCAGCAGCCCGAATCCCCCGGGACAGGGGCACACCGGGGAGCTGTTTTTT CASSPNPPGQGHTGELFF
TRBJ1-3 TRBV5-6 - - TGTGCCAGCAGCTTGGCCCCAGCATCTGGAAACACCATATATTTT CASSLAPASGNTIYF
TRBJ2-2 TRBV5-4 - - TGTGCCAGCAGCTTGGAGGGCAGGGGGGGCCCCGGGGAGCTGTTTTTT CASSLEGRGGPGELFF
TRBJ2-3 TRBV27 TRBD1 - TGTGCCAGCAGCGATGGACAGGGGGGCTTGGATACGCAGTATTTT CASSDGQGGLDTQYF
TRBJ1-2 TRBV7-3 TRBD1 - TGTGCCAGCAGCCCTGGGGGAGGGGGCGCCGGCTACACCTTC CASSPGGGGAGYTF
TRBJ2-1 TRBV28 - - TGTGCCAGCACAGGTGAAGGAGCGTCCTACAATGAGCAGTTCTTC CASTGEGASYNEQFF
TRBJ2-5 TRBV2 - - TGTGCCAGCAGTGAAGGTCAGGGGTGGGAGACCCAGTACTTC CASSEGQGWETQYF
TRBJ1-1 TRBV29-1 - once TGCAGCGTTGATGGGGTCACTCTCACTGAAGCTTTCTTT CSVDGVTLTEAFF
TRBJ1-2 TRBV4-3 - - TGCGCCAGCAGCCAAGATCGGTGGCAGGTCAACTATGGCTACACCTTC CASSQDRWQVNYGYTF